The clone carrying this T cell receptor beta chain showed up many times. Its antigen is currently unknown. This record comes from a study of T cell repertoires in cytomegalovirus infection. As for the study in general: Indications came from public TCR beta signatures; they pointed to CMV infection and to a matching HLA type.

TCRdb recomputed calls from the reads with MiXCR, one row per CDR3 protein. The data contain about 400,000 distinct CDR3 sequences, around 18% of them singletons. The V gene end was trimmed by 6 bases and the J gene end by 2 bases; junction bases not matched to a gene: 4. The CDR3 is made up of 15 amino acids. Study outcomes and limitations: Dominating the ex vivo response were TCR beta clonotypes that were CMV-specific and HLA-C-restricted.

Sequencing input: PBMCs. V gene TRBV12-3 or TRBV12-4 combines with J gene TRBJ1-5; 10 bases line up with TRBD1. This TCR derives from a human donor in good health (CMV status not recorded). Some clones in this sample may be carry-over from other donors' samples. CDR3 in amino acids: CASSLGTGGNQPQHF. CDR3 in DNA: TGTGCCAGCAGCCTCGGGACAGGGGGCAATCAGCCCCAGCATTTT.